The 17 T cell receptor gamma chains given below trace back to one sample, sequenced in a study of γδ T cells in repeated Plasmodium falciparum infection. Gammadelta T cells were flow-sorted from PBMC into Vgamma9/Vdelta2+ and Vdelta2-negative populations for bulk analysis. TCRdb reprocessed the multiplex PCR reads using CATT. The table has 25,000 to 35,000 gamma-chain clones, 1.4% seen once. Sequenced: gamma-delta T cells from blood. The receptors stem from a pool of human donors (malaria-infected and uninfected, not separated).

This clone was observed a handful of times. TCRdb lists the protein of a much larger clone for this DNA, which differs at residue 10, so this is likely a read error; the protein given here is translated from the DNA itself. This chain links TRGV9 with TRGJP. TCRdb leaves out the J gene; it was filled in here by matching the DNA to germline. The CDR3 runs to 17 residues. Germline V gives CDR1 GITISATS, CDR2 ISYDGTV (reference sequence). The CDR3 DNA reads as TGTGCCTTGTGGGAGGTATTAAGAGAGTTTGGCAAAAAAATCAAGGTATTT. It is translated as CALWEVLREFGKKIKVF.

This clone was observed many times. The likely explanation is a read error, given a far larger clone one base away. This CDR3 is also generated by other DNA sequences in the sample. The chain recombines TRGV9 with TRGJP. The CDR3 has 19 residues. Germline values: CDR1 GITISATS, CDR2 ISYDGTV (reference sequence). Trimming removed 2 bases from V and 8 bases from J; junction bases left unmatched: 15. CDR3 region: CALWEAISSSQLGKKIKVF. In nucleotides, the CDR3 is TGTGCCTTGTGGGAGGCCATCTCCTCCTCGCAGTTGGGCAAAAAAATCAAGGTATTT.

This clone was recorded at least ten times. TCRdb pairs this DNA with a much larger clone's protein that differs at residue 10, likely a read error; the protein shown was translated from the DNA. The rearrangement uses TRGV9 and TRGJP. CDR1 and CDR2 (germline): GITISATS, ISYDGTV (reference sequence). The CDR3 runs 16 residues. In DNA, the CDR3 is TGTGCCTTGTGGGAGGTGACAGAGTTGAGCAAAAAAATCAAGGTATTT. Translating gives CALWEVTELSKKIKVF.

This clone was detected ten times or more. TCRdb lists the protein of a much larger clone for this DNA, which differs at residue 6, so this is likely a read error; the protein given here is translated from the DNA itself. The chain combines TRGV9 with TRGJP. The J gene was missing in TCRdb and was found by matching the end of the DNA to germline. V lost 3 bases and J lost 9; bases outside the gene matches: 5. The length of the CDR3 is 15 residues. Germline V gene data show CDR1 as GITISATS and CDR2 as ISYDGTV (reference sequence). CDR3 DNA: TGTGCCTTGTGGGAGAATCGGTTGGGCAAAAAAATCAAGGTATTT. Encoded protein: CALWENRLGKKIKVF.

About this clone: It is likely a read error: a sequence one base away is far more abundant. In the same sample, other DNA sequences code for this CDR3. The chain's CDR3 is CATWGVSDWIKTF. CDR3 nucleotides: TGTGCCACCTGGGGGGTTAGTGACTGGATCAAGACGTTT. This chain connects TRGV2 to TRGJP2. CDR1 EGSNGY and CDR2 YDSYNSKV come from the germline V gene. This CDR3 is 13 amino acids long.

This clone was counted between two and nine times. TCRdb's entry gives the protein of a much larger clone, which mismatches this DNA's translation at residue 6, likely from a read error; the protein reported here is translated from the DNA. The V and J genes are TRGV9 and TRGJ1 or TRGJ2. Matching the DNA to germline supplied the J gene, which TCRdb does not give. The germline CDR1 and CDR2 sequences are GITISATS and ISYDGTV (reference sequence). The J segment lost 4 bases and the V segment lost 3 bases, leaving 9 bases of the junction unmatched. This CDR3 is built from 14 residues. The CDR3 loop is CALWEPSPYYKKLF. The CDR3 DNA is TGTGCCTTGTGGGAGCCGTCCCCCTATTATAAGAAACTCTTT.

This clone turned up a few times. TCRdb's protein for this DNA is that of a much larger clone and differs from the translation at residue 10, likely a read error; the protein shown is the DNA translation. No J gene was named, though the V gene is TRGV4. Germline CDR1 EGSTGY, CDR2 YDSYTSSV. This CDR3 contains 12 residues. CDR3 residues: CATWDGPFIELF. In DNA form, the CDR3 reads TGTGCCACCTGGGATGGGCCCTTCATAGAACTCTTT.

This clone was seen more than once but under ten times. The TCRdb protein, from a much larger clone, departs from this DNA's translation at residue 8, likely by read error; the protein shown derives from the DNA. The V gene is TRGV4, the J gene TRGJ1 or TRGJ2. The J gene, absent from TCRdb, was called here by matching the DNA to germline. The CDR3 spans 14 residues. V gave up 3 bases and J gave up 2 bases; unmatched junction bases: 7. Germline V gives CDR1 EGSTGY, CDR2 YDSYTSSV. This chain's CDR3 is CATWDRTDYYKKLF. CDR3 coding DNA: TGTGCCACCTGGGATAGAACGGATTATTATAAGAAACTCTTT.

Note on this clone: This sequence is one base from a far larger clone and is likely a read error. Distinct nucleotide sequences in the sample also encode this CDR3. The V call is TRGV4, the J call TRGJ1 or TRGJ2. Germline values: CDR1 EGSTGY, CDR2 YDSYTSSV. The CDR3 covers 13 residues. CDR3 DNA sequence: TGTGCCACTTGGGTCCCCGGGGACTATAAGAAACTCTTT. It encodes CATWVPGDYKKLF.

Many counts were recorded for this clone. A far more abundant clone sits one base away, making this likely a read error. Other DNA sequences of this sample code for an identical CDR3. The V and J genes are TRGV9 and TRGJP. In the absence of a J gene in TCRdb, the DNA was matched to germline to assign it here. The CDR3 has 16 residues. Looked up from germline, CDR1 is GITISATS and CDR2 is ISYDGTV (reference sequence). J lost 11 bases, V lost 2 bases, and 9 bases had no gene match. For the CDR3, the DNA is TGTGCCTTGTGGGAGGCTAAGGAGCTGGGCAAAAAAATCAAGGTATTT. This encodes CALWEAKELGKKIKVF.

Within the sample, this clone is medium-sized. The chain links TRGV9 to TRGJ1 or TRGJ2. The CDR3 length is 14 residues. V dropped 0 bases and J dropped 2; count of bases not matched to a gene: 4. Germline V gene data show CDR1 as GITISATS and CDR2 as ISYDGTV (reference sequence). The CDR3, as DNA: TGTGCCTTGTGGGAGGTGCAACATTATTATAAGAAACTCTTT. This gives the protein CALWEVQHYYKKLF.

At least ten counts were recorded for this clone. Translating this DNA gives a protein that differs at residue 13 from the TCRdb one, which belongs to a much larger clone; a read error is likely, and the protein shown is this translation. The chain recombines TRGV9 with TRGJP. The J gene was missing in TCRdb and was found by matching the end of the DNA to germline. The CDR3 contains 16 residues. Germline lookup yields CDR1 GITISATS and CDR2 ISYDGTV (reference sequence). This chain's CDR3 is CALWEPLKLGKKVKVF. DNA for the CDR3: TGTGCCTTGTGGGAGCCTCTGAAGTTGGGCAAAAAAGTCAAGGTATTT.

This clone was found many times. This DNA translates differently at residue 5 from the TCRdb protein, which is that of a much larger clone; a read error is likely, and the protein shown is the DNA's own translation. The CDR3 is CALWGVKSELGKKIKVF. CDR3 sequence (DNA): TGTGCCTTGTGGGGGGTAAAATCCGAGTTGGGCAAAAAAATCAAGGTATTT. The chain uses TRGV9 and TRGJP. The J gene, left out of TCRdb, was set here by checking the DNA against germline. There are 17 residues in the CDR3. Germline loops: CDR1 GITISATS, CDR2 ISYDGTV (reference sequence). The junction had 11 bases not matched to a gene; V was cut back by 5 bases and J by 7 bases.

This clone was observed at least ten times. The protein in TCRdb stems from a much larger clone and differs at residue 9 from this DNA's translation, likely a read error; here the protein is translated from the DNA. The chain couples TRGV2 to TRGJ1 or TRGJ2. J lost 2 bases, V lost 0 bases, and 7 bases had no gene match. This CDR3 comprises 15 residues. The germline V gene encodes CDR1 EGSNGY and CDR2 YDSYNSKV. The CDR3: CATWDGPPYYYKKLF. The DNA of the CDR3 is TGTGCCACCTGGGACGGGCCCCCGTATTATTATAAGAAACTCTTT.

Concerning this clone itself: This probably arose from a read error, given a far larger clone one base away. Other DNA sequences in this specimen translate into the identical CDR3. The V call is TRGV3, the J call TRGJ1 or TRGJ2. No J gene is reported in TCRdb; it was inferred here by comparing the DNA with germline. CDR1 VTNTFY and CDR2 YDVSTARD come from the germline V gene (reference sequence). CDR3 length: 11 amino acids. CDR3 coding DNA: TGTGCTACCTGGGACAAGAAAAAGAAACTCTTT. This codes for CATWDKKKKLF.

There are many counts of this clone. Being one base from a much bigger clone, this may be a read error. This rearrangement joins TRGV3 to TRGJ1 or TRGJ2. The J gene was missing in TCRdb and was found by matching the end of the DNA to germline. The germline V gene encodes CDR1 VTNTFY and CDR2 YDVSTARD (reference sequence). CDR3 length equals 15 residues. CDR3: CATWDRPVNYYRKLF. In nucleotides, the CDR3 is TGTGCCACCTGGGACAGGCCTGTGAATTATTATAGGAAACTCTTT.

This clone has more than one count but fewer than ten. A far larger clone lies a single base away; this is likely a read error. The chain joins TRGV9 to TRGJ1 or TRGJ2. The CDR3 is 11 residues long. In germline, CDR1 is GITISATS, CDR2 ISYDGTV (reference sequence). The CDR3 sequence is CALWEERKKLF. CDR3 sequence (DNA): TGTGCCTTATGGGAGGAACGTAAGAAACTCTTT.